The rows below give T cell receptor beta chains drawn from one sample of a study of PD-L1 blockade in urothelial cancer. Repertoires were generated with immunoSEQ multiplex PCR, while TCRdb's copy carries only in-frame clones and drops some. The sample shows 35,000 to 45,000 clones, more than 75% of them seen only once. The input for sequencing was PBMCs, taken around atezolizumab (anti-PD-L1) treatment. The receptors originated from a woman in her sixties or seventies with urothelial cancer. Each CDR3 is given with its conserved first and last residue. A D gene is named only where the DNA matches it firmly. Expanded clones get a size class; other rows say once, few or many, or leave the size out.

V,D,size,J,DNA,CDR3
TRBV10-3,TRBD2,.,TRBJ2-7,TGTGCCATCAGTGAGTCGGGCGGGGGGATCTACGAGCAGTACTTC,CAISESGGGIYEQYF
TRBV4-1,TRBD1,once,TRBJ1-2,TGCGCCAGCAGCCCTTTGGGACAGGGGGCGCTTGGCTACACCTTC,CASSPLGQGALGYTF
TRBV9,TRBD1,.,TRBJ2-2,TGTGCCAGCAGCGATCGGACAGGGGGAGGAACCGGGGAGCTGTTTTTT,CASSDRTGGGTGELFF
TRBV4-3,.,once,TRBJ1-5,TGCGCCAGCAGTCTCCACAGTTATAGCAATCAGCCCCAGCATTTT,CASSLHSYSNQPQHF
TRBV15,.,once,TRBJ2-7,TGTGCCACCAGCGAAACAGCTTACGAGCAGTACTTC,CATSETAYEQYF
TRBV18,.,.,TRBJ2-5,TGTGCCAGCTCACCGCGACTTCAAGAGACCCAGTACTTC,CASSPRLQETQYF
TRBV18,.,.,TRBJ1-2,TGTGCCAGCTCACCACTTCTCAACTATGGCTACACCTTC,CASSPLLNYGYTF
TRBV2,.,.,TRBJ2-3,TGTGCCAGCAGTGTTGGCGGGGGCACAGATACGCAGTATTTT,CASSVGGGTDTQYF
TRBV7-9,.,once,TRBJ2-1,TGTGCCAGCAGCCCCCCCCCTCGAGGGCCCGGCAATGAGCAGTTCTTC,CASSPPPRGPGNEQFF
TRBV5-1,.,.,TRBJ2-3,TGCGCCAGCGTTCTCGGGGTCGGAACAGATACGCAGTATTTT,CASVLGVGTDTQYF
TRBV6-5,.,.,TRBJ2-1,TGTGCCAGCAGTTACTCGGACAGCTCCTACAATGAGCAGTTCTTC,CASSYSDSSYNEQFF
TRBV4-3,.,.,TRBJ2-7,TGCGCCAGCAGCCTTGGGCAGGGAACCTACGAGCAGTACTTC,CASSLGQGTYEQYF
TRBV7-6,.,.,TRBJ2-1,TGTGCCAGCAGCTTAGGCCCCAGATTCTACAATGAGCAGTTCTTC,CASSLGPRFYNEQFF
TRBV5-4,TRBD1,.,TRBJ2-5,TGTGCCAGTCTTCGAGACAGGGCAGAAGAGACCCAGTACTTC,CASLRDRAEETQYF
TRBV9,.,.,TRBJ2-3,TGTGCCAGCAGCGTAGTGGGGGGGCCCAGCACAGATACGCAGTATTTT,CASSVVGGPSTDTQYF
TRBV19,.,.,TRBJ1-1,TGTGCCAGTAGTGTCTTGGGACAGAACACTGAAGCTTTCTTT,CASSVLGQNTEAFF
TRBV19,TRBD1,.,TRBJ1-1,TGTGCCAGTAGTATCCCGTGGACAGGGGCCGGCGCTTTCTTT,CASSIPWTGAGAFF
TRBV19,TRBD1,.,TRBJ2-5,TGTGCCAGTAGTGGACAGACAGGGGGCGGGACCCAGTACTTC,CASSGQTGGGTQYF
TRBV4-3,.,.,TRBJ1-2,TGCGCCAGCAGCCAAGCGCTGGGGGCTGACTATGGCTACACCTTC,CASSQALGADYGYTF
TRBV18,TRBD1,once,TRBJ2-7,TGTGCCAGCTCGACGACAGGGGGGTCGGCCTACGAGCAGTACTTC,CASSTTGGSAYEQYF
TRBV6-5,.,.,TRBJ1-1,TGTGCCAGCACAACAGGGAAGGGTTGGGGCACTGAAGCTTTCTTT,CASTTGKGWGTEAFF
TRBV4-1,TRBD1,.,TRBJ1-1,TGCGCCAGCAGCCCGACAGGGTCAGAGAACACTGAAGCTTTCTTT,CASSPTGSENTEAFF
TRBV7-2,.,.,TRBJ1-2,TGTGCCAGCAGTACGACAGGTGGAAACTATGGCTACACCTTC,CASSTTGGNYGYTF
TRBV27,.,.,TRBJ2-7,TGTGCCAGCAGTGTACAGGGTCCCTACGAGCAGTACTTC,CASSVQGPYEQYF
TRBV5-5,.,.,TRBJ1-2,TGTGCCAGCAGCTTTGCGGTAGACTATGGCTACACCTTC,CASSFAVDYGYTF
TRBV7-2,.,.,TRBJ2-2,TGTGCCAGCAGCTTAGCGCGAGGGAACACCGGGGAGCTGTTTTTT,CASSLARGNTGELFF
TRBV4-3,TRBD1,.,TRBJ1-1,TGCGCCAGCAGCCAAGGGACAGGGGGGAGCACTGAAGCTTTCTTT,CASSQGTGGSTEAFF
TRBV28,.,.,TRBJ1-5,TGTGCCAGCAGTTTATGGTCGGGGAATTCGCGCCAGCCCCAGCATTTT,CASSLWSGNSRQPQHF
TRBV6-5,TRBD1,.,TRBJ1-5,TGTGCCAGCAGCCGAAACCGACAGGGGTATCAGCCCCAGCATTTT,CASSRNRQGYQPQHF
TRBV6-6,TRBD1,.,TRBJ2-2,TGTGCCAGCAGTGCGGGACAGGGGGCCGGCGGGGAGCTGTTTTTT,CASSAGQGAGGELFF
TRBV19,TRBD2,.,TRBJ2-4,TGTGCCAGTAGTATAGATCGTAATAGCGGGGGGGCCGTAGACATTCAGTACTTC,CASSIDRNSGGAVDIQYF
TRBV6-5,TRBD1,once,TRBJ1-2,TGTGCCAGCAGCCAGCAGGGGGGATCGGATGGCTACACCTTC,CASSQQGGSDGYTF
TRBV7-9,.,.,TRBJ1-4,TGTGCCAGCAGCGCCCAGGGGATGGGGACGGAAAAACTGTTTTTT,CASSAQGMGTEKLFF
TRBV19,.,.,TRBJ2-3,TGTGCCAGTAGTGCGGGGAGACCTACTAGCACAGATACGCAGTATTTT,CASSAGRPTSTDTQYF
TRBV28,TRBD2,.,TRBJ2-3,TGTGCCAGCAGTTCACGAGGACTAGCGCGCACAGATACGCAGTATTTT,CASSSRGLARTDTQYF
TRBV27,TRBD1,.,TRBJ2-7,TGTGCCAGCAGTCCTTTGGGGACAGGGATATTTTACGAGCAGTACTTC,CASSPLGTGIFYEQYF
TRBV7-9,TRBD2,few,TRBJ2-7,TGTGCCAGCAGCTCAATGGCTAGCGGAACCTACGAGCAGTACTTC,CASSSMASGTYEQYF
TRBV5-1,TRBD1,.,TRBJ1-1,TGCGCCAGCAGCGCCGTCTACCGGGACAGGGGGTTAGGCACTGAAGCTTTCTTT,CASSAVYRDRGLGTEAFF
TRBV7-9,.,.,TRBJ1-3,TGTGCCAGCAGCTTTCCCGGCACCATATATTTT,CASSFPGTIYF
TRBV4-3,.,.,TRBJ2-3,TGCGCCAGCAGCCAAGGTTTGGGGGGAACAGATACGCAGTATTTT,CASSQGLGGTDTQYF
TRBV19,.,.,TRBJ1-1,TGTGCCAGTAGTATAGGCCCGGGGAAGGTTCCTGAAGCTTTCTTT,CASSIGPGKVPEAFF
TRBV7-2,.,.,TRBJ2-5,TGTGCCAGCAGCCCCTCGGCAGGGCTCCAAGAGACCCAGTACTTC,CASSPSAGLQETQYF
TRBV5-5,.,.,TRBJ1-1,TGTGCCAGCAGCTCCCCCTTTATCACTGAAGCTTTCTTT,CASSSPFITEAFF
TRBV10-2,.,.,TRBJ2-7,TGCGCCAGCAGTGAGGTCCTCCACGAGCAGTACTTC,CASSEVLHEQYF
TRBV7-3,TRBD1,.,TRBJ2-2,TGTGCCAGCAGTCGCGCGGGACAGGGCTACACCGGGGAGCTGTTTTTT,CASSRAGQGYTGELFF
TRBV12-5,.,.,TRBJ2-1,TGTGCTAGTGGATTGGGAGATGAGCAGTTCTTC,CASGLGDEQFF
TRBV12-5,.,.,TRBJ2-5,TGTGCTAGTGGTTTGGGGCAGGGGGAGACCCAGTACTTC,CASGLGQGETQYF
TRBV6-5,.,.,TRBJ2-1,TGTGCCAGCAGTTACGAGGCAAACTACAATGAGCAGTTCTTC,CASSYEANYNEQFF
TRBV19,TRBD1,.,TRBJ1-1,TGTGCCAGTAGTAACCGGACAGGGCAGGGGCGTGGGACTGAAGCTTTCTTT,CASSNRTGQGRGTEAFF
TRBV29-1,TRBD2,.,TRBJ2-3,TGCAGCGTTGGACTAGCCGATACGCAGTATTTT,CSVGLADTQYF
TRBV5-4,.,.,TRBJ1-4,TGTGCCAGCAGCCTCCCAGGGGCGGATGAAAAACTGTTTTTT,CASSLPGADEKLFF
TRBV7-2,TRBD1,.,TRBJ1-2,TGTGCCAGCAGTTTCGGACAGGGCGATGGCTACACCTTC,CASSFGQGDGYTF
TRBV6-1,.,.,TRBJ2-7,TGTGCCAGCAGCCATCGTGAGGACAGGCAGTACTTC,CASSHREDRQYF
TRBV7-8,TRBD2,.,TRBJ2-1,TGTGCCAGCAGCTTATTGCGGGAGCTCTTTGAGCAGTTCTTC,CASSLLRELFEQFF
TRBV4-3,.,.,TRBJ2-3,TGCGCCAGCAGCCAAAAGGGGGCGGGGGATACGCAGTATTTT,CASSQKGAGDTQYF
TRBV19,TRBD1,.,TRBJ1-4,TGTGCCAGTAGTGAGGACAGGACTAATGAAAAACTGTTTTTT,CASSEDRTNEKLFF
TRBV5-4,TRBD2,.,TRBJ2-1,TGTGCCAGCAGCTTCGGGACTAGCGGGCCGTACCTTAATGAGCAGTTCTTC,CASSFGTSGPYLNEQFF